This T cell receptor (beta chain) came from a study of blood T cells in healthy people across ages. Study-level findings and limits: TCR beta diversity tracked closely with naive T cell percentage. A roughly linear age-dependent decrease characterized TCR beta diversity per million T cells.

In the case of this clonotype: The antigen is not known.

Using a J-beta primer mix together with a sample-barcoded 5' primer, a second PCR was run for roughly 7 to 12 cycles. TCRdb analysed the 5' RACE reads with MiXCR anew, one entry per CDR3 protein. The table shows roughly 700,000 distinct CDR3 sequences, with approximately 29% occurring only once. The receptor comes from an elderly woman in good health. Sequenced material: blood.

Here the CDR3 reads CASHDRSRYGYTF. The CDR3 coding sequence is TGTGCCAGCCACGACAGGAGCCGATATGGCTACACCTTC. The V gene is TRBV6-2 or TRBV6-3, the J gene TRBJ1-2; possibly TRBD1 for D (6 bases). V was shortened by 8 bases and J by 5 bases, with 15 bases between the two germline ends. This CDR3 contains 13 residues. Germline CDR1 reads MNHEY; CDR2 reads SVGEGT.